Given below is one T cell receptor (beta chain) in context. It lacks a known antigen. No base quality values were provided; no much bigger clone lies one nucleotide off. The sample is drawn from a study of memory CD4+ T cells and cytomegalovirus serostatus (dated by TCRdb to between 2018 and 2020). About the investigation overall: The cohort comprised about 35 healthy Belgian adults, 9 CMV seropositive and some 24 CMV seronegative. The study sequenced CD4+ memory TCRbeta repertoires of a Belgian cohort with known cytomegalovirus serostatus to replicate a published TCR-based CMV serostatus classifier. Paper-wide results and their limitations: A median bootstrapped AUC of almost 0.96 with a 95% CI of 0.76-1.00 was achieved on the Belgian cohort by the original-framework classifier. Of fewer than 200 previously reported CMV-associated TCRbeta sequences, approximately 64 appeared in the CD4+ memory repertoires, each in one to five individuals. Only CD4+CD45RO+ memory cells were sequenced, in contrast to the original study, in which naive and memory CD4+ and CD8+ populations were covered. The results were read as suggesting that the CMV-associated TCR signature is, for the most part, present in the CD4+ memory repertoire. For CMV serostatus prediction, a median bootstrapped AUC of about 0.95 was reached with the original framework, and a median bootstrapped AUC of roughly 0.89 was reached with a US-trained random forest.

The Quick-DNA Microprep Kit was used to extract genomic DNA from the sorted cells. TCRbeta DNA was amplified with the immunoSEQ hsTCRbeta kit following the manufacturer's protocol. An Illumina MiSeq instrument was used to sequence the TCRbeta libraries. As for how the authors treated the data: After out-of-frame sequences were removed, some 2.1 million distinct TCRbeta sequences remained, averaging about 66,813 per individual. Two values were used to score each individual: the count of over 150 previously reported CMV-associated TCRbeta sequences and the total count of productive distinct TCRbeta sequences. A beta-binomial model was reimplemented in Python, and random forests from scikit-learn, run with default parameters, were trained on data from the US cohort. On the Belgian cohort, classifier performance was reported as the median AUC, along with percentile confidence intervals, across 10,000 bootstrap iterations. TCRdb retrieved this table from immuneACCESS and kept in-frame rearrangements only. Not all clones are present; in checked studies, unresolved V genes account for under half, and no reason is known for the remainder. V and J calls and clone size are copied from that table; D and trimming were computed from the DNA. The sample table holds tens of thousands of clones, of which around 80% were seen once. The ten largest clones represent 1.5% to 2% of the sample.

Single viable CD3+CD4+CD8-CD45RO+ cells were sorted as memory CD4+ T cells on a FACSAria II. CMV serostatus was determined using a Roche Elecsys assay that detects serum IgG against CMV pp150, pp28, p38 and p52. After the samples were thawed, total CD4+ T cells were enriched through positive selection using CD4 magnetic microbeads. The samples came from a different study that was designed specifically to examine the CD4+ T cell memory repertoire. Peripheral blood mononuclear cells were isolated and cryopreserved according to standard operating procedures, and serum was kept at -80 degrees C. The staining relied on CD3-PerCP (BW264/56), CD4-APC (RPA-T4), CD45RO-PE (UCHT1) and CD8-Pacific Orange (3B5) antibodies, and Sytox blue was used to exclude non-viable cells. The V and J ends are trimmed by 3 bases and 2 bases, leaving 14 bases between them. As encoded in the germline V gene, CDR1 is SGDLS while CDR2 is YYNGEE. Counted from cysteine to phenylalanine, this CDR3 has 15 amino acids. Just the 45-base CDR3 DNA is kept, in frame starting at base 1.

The chain links TRBV9 with TRBJ1-2; the D gene is perhaps TRBD1, on 6 matching bases. Sequenced input: memory CD4+ T cells from blood. This TCR was recovered from an adult in good health and CMV-seronegative. The bases read TGTGCCAGCAGCGCCGCCGGGGGGCGAAACTATGGCTACACCTTC. This is translated as CASSAAGGRNYGYTF.